This T cell receptor beta chain came from a study of blood T cell repertoires in COVID-19. Study at large: Nucleic acid was either cDNA or gDNA, and it came from T cells, B-cell-depleted T cells, or PBMCs.

Germline-derived CDR1 and CDR2 are MGHDK and SYGVNS. The CDR3 contains 16 residues. The V and J ends lost 3 bases and 8 bases respectively, with 19 bases between them. Assay: immunoSEQ multiplex PCR; the TCRdb copy retains only in-frame clones and omits some. The sample lists 150,000 to 200,000 clones, approximately 82% occurring once. Material: PBMCs or T cells enriched from blood (not recorded which). This receptor was obtained from a woman aged 45-65 years who had recovered from COVID-19. The rearrangement joins TRBV25-1 to TRBJ1-4, with D perhaps TRBD1 (5 bases). The chain's CDR3 is CASSDPGGQGGEKLFF. The CDR3, as DNA: TGTGCCAGCAGTGATCCCGGAGGGCAGGGAGGCGAAAAACTGTTTTTT.